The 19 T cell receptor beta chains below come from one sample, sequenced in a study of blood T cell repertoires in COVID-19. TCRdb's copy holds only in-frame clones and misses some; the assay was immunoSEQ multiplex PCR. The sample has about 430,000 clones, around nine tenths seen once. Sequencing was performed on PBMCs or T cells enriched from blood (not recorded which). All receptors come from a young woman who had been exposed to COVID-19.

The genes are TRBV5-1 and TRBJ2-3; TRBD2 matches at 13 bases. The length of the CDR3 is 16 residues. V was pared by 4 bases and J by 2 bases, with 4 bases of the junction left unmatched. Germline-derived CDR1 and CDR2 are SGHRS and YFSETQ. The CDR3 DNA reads TGCGCCAGCAGCACGGGACTAGCGGGAATCACAGATACGCAGTATTTT. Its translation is CASSTGLAGITDTQYF.

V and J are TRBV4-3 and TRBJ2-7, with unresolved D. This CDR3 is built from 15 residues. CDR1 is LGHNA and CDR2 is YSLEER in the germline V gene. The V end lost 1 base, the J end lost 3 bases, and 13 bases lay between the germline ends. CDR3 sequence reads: CASSQGPVADYEQYF. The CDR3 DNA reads TGCGCCAGCAGCCAAGGCCCTGTGGCAGACTACGAGCAGTACTTC.

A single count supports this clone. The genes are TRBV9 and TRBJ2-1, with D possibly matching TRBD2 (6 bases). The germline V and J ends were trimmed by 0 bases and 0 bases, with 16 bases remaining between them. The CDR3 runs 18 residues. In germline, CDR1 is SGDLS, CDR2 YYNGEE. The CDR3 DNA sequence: TGTGCCAGCAGCGTAGAGAATGCGGGGAGTTCCTCCTACAATGAGCAGTTCTTC. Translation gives CASSVENAGSSSYNEQFF. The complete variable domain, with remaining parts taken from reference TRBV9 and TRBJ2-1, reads DSGVTQTPKHLITATGQRVTLRCSPRSGDLSVYWYQQSLDQGLQFLIQYYNGEERAKGNILERFSAQQFPDLHSELNLSSLELGDSALYFCASSVENAGSSSYNEQFFGPGTRLTVL.

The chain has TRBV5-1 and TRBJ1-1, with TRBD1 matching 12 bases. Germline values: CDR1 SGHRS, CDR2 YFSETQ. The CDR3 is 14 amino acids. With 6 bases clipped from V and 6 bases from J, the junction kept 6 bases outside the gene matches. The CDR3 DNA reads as TGCGCCAGCACCCCGGGACAGGGGGCCGCTGAAGCTTTCTTT. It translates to CASTPGQGAAEAFF.

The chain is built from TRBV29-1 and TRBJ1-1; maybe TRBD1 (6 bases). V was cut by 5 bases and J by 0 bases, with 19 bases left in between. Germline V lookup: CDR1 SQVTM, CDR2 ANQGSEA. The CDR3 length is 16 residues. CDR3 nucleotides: TGCAGCGTTACCGACAGGAGTCTTCTGATGAACACTGAAGCTTTCTTT. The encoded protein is CSVTDRSLLMNTEAFF.

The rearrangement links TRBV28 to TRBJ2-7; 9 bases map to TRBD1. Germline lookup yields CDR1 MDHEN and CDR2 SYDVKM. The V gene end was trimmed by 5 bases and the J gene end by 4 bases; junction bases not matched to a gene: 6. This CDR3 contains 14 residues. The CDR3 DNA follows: TGTGCCAGCAGTAAGAGGGACAGGGAGTACGAGCAGTACTTC. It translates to CASSKRDREYEQYF.

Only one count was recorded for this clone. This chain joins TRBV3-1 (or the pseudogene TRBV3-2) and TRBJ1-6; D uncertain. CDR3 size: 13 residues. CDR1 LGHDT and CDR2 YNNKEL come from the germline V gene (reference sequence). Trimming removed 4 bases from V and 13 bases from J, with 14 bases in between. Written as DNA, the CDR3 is TGTGCCAGCAGCCCGCTCCCTAGACCCCCCCTCCACTTT. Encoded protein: CASSPLPRPPLHF.

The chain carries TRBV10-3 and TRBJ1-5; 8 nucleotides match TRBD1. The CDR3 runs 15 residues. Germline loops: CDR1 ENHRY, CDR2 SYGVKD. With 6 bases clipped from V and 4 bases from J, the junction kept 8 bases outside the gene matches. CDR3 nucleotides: TGTGCCATCAGCGTCGACAGGGGTTGGAATCAGCCCCAGCATTTT. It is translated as CAISVDRGWNQPQHF.

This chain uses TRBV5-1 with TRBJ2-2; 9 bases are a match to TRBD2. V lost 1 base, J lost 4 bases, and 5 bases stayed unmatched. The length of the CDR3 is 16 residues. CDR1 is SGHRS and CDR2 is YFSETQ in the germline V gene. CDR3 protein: CASSLNSGGRTGELFF. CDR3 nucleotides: TGCGCCAGCAGCTTGAACAGCGGGGGGCGCACCGGGGAGCTGTTTTTT.

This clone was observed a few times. The CDR3: CASSLGVRASYNEQFF. CDR3 nucleotides: TGTGCCAGCAGCTTGGGGGTGAGGGCCTCCTACAATGAGCAGTTCTTC. V is TRBV5-4 and J is TRBJ2-1, with D possibly matching TRBD2 (5 bases). V shed 0 bases and J shed 0 bases, with 10 bases lying between them. Germline V lookup: CDR1 SGHNT, CDR2 YYREEE (reference sequence). The length of the CDR3 is 16 residues.

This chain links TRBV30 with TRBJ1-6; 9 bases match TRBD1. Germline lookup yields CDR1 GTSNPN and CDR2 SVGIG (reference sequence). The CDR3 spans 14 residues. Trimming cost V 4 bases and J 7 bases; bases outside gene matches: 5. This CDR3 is CAWTSTGGNSPLHF. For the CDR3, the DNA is TGTGCCTGGACCTCGACAGGGGGAAATTCACCCCTCCACTTT.

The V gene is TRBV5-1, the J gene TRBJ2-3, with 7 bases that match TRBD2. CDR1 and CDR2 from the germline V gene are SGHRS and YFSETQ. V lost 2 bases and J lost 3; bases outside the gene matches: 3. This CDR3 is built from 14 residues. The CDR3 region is CASSLAGKTDTQYF. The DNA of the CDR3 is TGCGCCAGCAGCTTAGCGGGGAAAACAGATACGCAGTATTTT.

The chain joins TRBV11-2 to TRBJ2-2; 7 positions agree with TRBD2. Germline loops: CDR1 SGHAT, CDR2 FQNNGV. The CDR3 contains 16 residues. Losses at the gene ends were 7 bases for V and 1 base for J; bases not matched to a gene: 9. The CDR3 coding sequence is TGTGCCAGCACCTCTCGGACTAGGCGGAACACCGGGGAGCTGTTTTTT. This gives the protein CASTSRTRRNTGELFF. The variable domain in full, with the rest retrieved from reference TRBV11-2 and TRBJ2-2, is EAGVAQSPRYKIIEKRQSVAFWCNPISGHATLYWYQQILGQGPKLLIQFQNNGVVDDSQLPKDRFSAERLKGVDSTLKIQPAKLEDSAVYLCASTSRTRRNTGELFFGEGSRLTVL.

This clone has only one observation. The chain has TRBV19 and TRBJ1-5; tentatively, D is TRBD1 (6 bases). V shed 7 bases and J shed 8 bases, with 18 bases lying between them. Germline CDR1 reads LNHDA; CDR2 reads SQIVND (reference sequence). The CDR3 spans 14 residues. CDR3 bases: TGTGCCAGTAAAATTACAGGGACAAGGGAGCCCCAGCATTTT. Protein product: CASKITGTREPQHF.

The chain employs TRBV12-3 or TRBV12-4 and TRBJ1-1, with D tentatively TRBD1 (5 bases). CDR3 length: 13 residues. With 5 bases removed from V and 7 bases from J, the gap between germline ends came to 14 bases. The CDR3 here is CASSPRGGVEAFF. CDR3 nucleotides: TGTGCCAGCAGTCCGCGCGGGGGAGTTGAAGCTTTCTTT.

CDR3 protein: CASSYGLAGQETQYF. The CDR3 DNA follows: TGTGCCAGCAGTTACGGACTAGCGGGGCAAGAGACCCAGTACTTC. The chain uses TRBV6-2 or TRBV6-3 and TRBJ2-5, with 12 bases lining up with TRBD2. This CDR3 has 15 residues. The ends lost 2 bases at V and 2 bases at J; junction bases unmatched: 0. Germline values: CDR1 MNHEY, CDR2 SVGEGT.

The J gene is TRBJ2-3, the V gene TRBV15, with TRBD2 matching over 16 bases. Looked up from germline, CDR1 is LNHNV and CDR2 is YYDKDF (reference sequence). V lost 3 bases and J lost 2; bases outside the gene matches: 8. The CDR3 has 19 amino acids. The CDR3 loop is CATSRGLAGGPLATDTQYF. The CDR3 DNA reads TGTGCCACCAGCAGGGGACTAGCGGGAGGGCCTCTGGCCACAGATACGCAGTATTTT.

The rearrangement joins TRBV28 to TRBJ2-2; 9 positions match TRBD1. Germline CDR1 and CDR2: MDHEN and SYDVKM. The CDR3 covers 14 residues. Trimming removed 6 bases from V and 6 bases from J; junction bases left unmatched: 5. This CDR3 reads CASSNRGRAGELFF. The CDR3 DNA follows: TGTGCCAGCAGCAACAGGGGGCGGGCCGGGGAGCTGTTTTTT.

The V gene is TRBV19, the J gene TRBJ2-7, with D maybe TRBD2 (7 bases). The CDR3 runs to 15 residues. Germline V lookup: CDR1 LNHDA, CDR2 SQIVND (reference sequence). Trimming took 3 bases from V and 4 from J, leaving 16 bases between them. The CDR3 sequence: CASSIGGGSVYEQYF. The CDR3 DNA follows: TGTGCCAGTAGTATCGGGGGCGGGAGCGTATACGAGCAGTACTTC.